This TCR beta chain was retrieved from a study of cytomegalovirus exposure and HLA in healthy donors. Broader study findings: In a later analysis, a missense DCLRE1C variant was linked to TCR beta V- and J-gene trimming. Several top significant clusters appeared, in a later analysis, to be linked to common viral pathogens.

On this clone itself: Its specificity is not known.

The PCR was carried out with 60 Vbeta primers and 13 Jbeta primers. The authors' processing: In a later analysis, the count reached about 75 million unique TCR beta chains, with 10 million to 11 million shared. The assay was immunoSEQ multiplex PCR, and TCRdb's table has in-frame clones only and misses some. The V and J calls and clone size are taken from that table; D and trimming were inferred from the DNA. The data show fewer than 200,000 clones, with 82% seen just once and 1.5% held by the top ten. This CDR3 comprises 13 residues. Trimming removed 4 bases from V and 3 bases from J, with 12 bases in between. The germline CDR1 and CDR2 sequences are SQVTM and ANQGSEA. Though probably carrying unrecorded immune exposures, donors were nominally healthy at sampling.

Material: PBMCs. The TCR sequence derives from a girl aged 10 to 17 in good health and CMV-seropositive. The gene calls are TRBV29-1 and TRBJ1-1; the D is unclear. The DNA for the CDR3 is TGCAGCGTTGCGAGGAATTCGGACACTGAAGCTTTCTTT. Amino acid sequence: CSVARNSDTEAFF. The full variable domain, completed using reference TRBV29-1 and TRBJ1-1, is SAVISQKPSRDICQRGTSLTIQCQVDSQVTMMFWYRQQPGQSLTLIATANQGSEATYESGFVIDKFPISRPNLTFSTLTVSNMSPEDSSIYLCSVARNSDTEAFFGQGTRLTVV.